One sample yielded the 9 T cell receptor beta chains listed below, sequenced in a study of shared clonotypes between healthy human individuals. Sequencing was performed with immunoSEQ multiplex PCR; in TCRdb, only in-frame clones are kept and a portion is missing. The profile shows 2 million to 3 million clones, roughly 93% of them singletons. Input material: naive CD4+ T cells from PBMCs. Subset noted: CD45RA+ positively selected. The receptors here all came from a man younger than 35 in good health. Some clones in this sample may be carry-over from other donors' samples.

This chain joins TRBV12-2 and TRBJ2-7. TRBV12-2 is a recognized pseudogene. This CDR3 contains 16 residues. As DNA, the CDR3 is TGTGCAAGTCGCTTAGGGGTGGGGATCTACCCCTACGAGCAGTACTTC. Translated: CASRLGVGIYPYEQYF.

The rearrangement joins TRBV7-8 to TRBJ2-1; D may be TRBD1 (5 bases). The germline V gene encodes CDR1 SGHVS and CDR2 FQNEAQ. This CDR3 region has 13 residues. V lost 0 bases, J lost 9 bases, and 9 bases lay in between. The CDR3 is CASSLAQGVEQFF. The CDR3 DNA sequence: TGTGCCAGCAGCTTAGCCCAGGGTGTTGAGCAGTTCTTC.

The rearrangement links TRBV29-1 to TRBJ2-2, with D unclear. Per the germline V gene, CDR1 is SQVTM and CDR2 is ANQGSEA. The CDR3 consists of 11 residues. The germline V and J ends were trimmed by 3 bases and 6 bases, with 5 bases remaining between them. CDR3 sequence reads: CSVEGPGELFF. DNA for the CDR3: TGCAGCGTTGAGGGTCCCGGGGAGCTGTTTTTT.

J is TRBJ1-1 and V is TRBV29-1; D is ambiguous. CDR3 size: 11 residues. The V and J ends lost 4 bases and 8 bases respectively, with 11 bases between them. Germline values: CDR1 SQVTM, CDR2 ANQGSEA. This CDR3 is CSVAIWQEAFF. In DNA, the CDR3 is TGCAGCGTTGCAATATGGCAAGAAGCTTTCTTT.

This rearrangement joins TRBV7-8 to TRBJ2-7; possibly TRBD2 for D (5 bases). V was cut by 3 bases and J by 2 bases, with 14 bases left in between. Germline-derived CDR1 and CDR2 are SGHVS and FQNEAQ. The CDR3 loop spans 15 amino acids. CDR3 sequence: CASSLRPGVAYEQYF. The CDR3 coding sequence is TGTGCCAGCAGCTTGCGACCCGGGGTGGCCTACGAGCAGTACTTC.

CDR3 DNA: TGTGCCAGCAGCTCGGGACTAGCGGGAGACACCGGGGAGCTGTTTTTT. This codes for CASSSGLAGDTGELFF. The V gene is TRBV5-6, the J gene TRBJ2-2; 14 bases align to TRBD2. Germline CDR1 SGHDT, CDR2 YYEEEE. The CDR3 runs 16 residues. V lost 3 bases, J lost 3 bases, and 1 base stayed unmatched.

The chain recombines TRBV19 with TRBJ1-1; D remains unclear. Trimming shortened V by 8 bases and J by 4 bases, and 8 bases separated the two germline ends. CDR1 and CDR2 (germline): LNHDA, SQIVND (reference sequence). The CDR3 length is 11 residues. For the CDR3, the DNA is TGTGCCAGTGGGTGGGGCACTGAAGCTTTCTTT. This codes for CASGWGTEAFF.

CDR3 DNA sequence: TGTGCCAGCAGTCCAACCATCGGACGGCCAGCCGAGTTCTTC. This gives the protein CASSPTIGRPAEFF. This chain uses TRBV28 with TRBJ2-1, with D unresolved. This CDR3 is 14 amino acids long. Per germline, CDR1 MDHEN and CDR2 SYDVKM. V lost 5 bases and J 14 bases, leaving 22 bases between the germline ends.

V usage is TRBV7-2 and J usage is TRBJ1-1, with TRBD1 as a possible D gene (6 bases). V lost 3 bases, J lost 6 bases, and 8 bases lay in between. The CDR3 is 12 residues long. Looked up from germline, CDR1 is SGHTA and CDR2 is FQGNSA. CDR3 region: CASSFWGPEAFF. The CDR3 nucleotides are TGTGCCAGCAGCTTTTGGGGGCCTGAAGCTTTCTTT.